This paragraph reports one T cell receptor beta chain. Measured with immunoSEQ multiplex PCR; TCRdb has only the in-frame clones, and not every one. This sample has 250,000 to 350,000 clones, with around 90% found just once. The record originates from a study of blood T cell repertoires in COVID-19. Across the study: Sample material is recorded as cDNA or gDNA derived from T cells, B-cell-depleted T cells, or PBMCs.

The CDR3 loop spans 12 amino acids. Germline V CDR1 and CDR2: MDHEN, SYDVKM. V lost 3 bases, J lost 8 bases, and 7 bases lay in between. Each participant's cohort was designated according to participant-reported clinical history. Recovered Cohort 3 donors showed two negative PCRs, clearance, or symptom resolution. The V call is TRBV28, the J call TRBJ1-4; no firm D call. Sequenced: PBMCs or T cells enriched from blood (not recorded which). The sequence was collected from a young woman who had recovered from COVID-19. CDR3 nucleotide sequence: TGTGCCAGCAGTTTGAGGTGGGAAAAACTGTTTTTT. Its translation: CASSLRWEKLFF.